Listed below are T cell receptor beta chains from one sample, sequenced in a study of cytomegalovirus exposure and HLA in healthy donors. TCRdb's table, derived via immunoSEQ multiplex PCR, lists solely in-frame clones and lacks some. The data contain over 80,000 clones, roughly four fifths of them singletons. Sample: PBMCs. These receptors came from a man aged 30-40 years in good health and CMV-seropositive. Each CDR3 is given with its conserved first and last residue. The D gene is left open where the match is weak. Clone size is not always given. Where it is, it says once, few, many or a class for expanded clones.

J	D	size	V	DNA	CDR3
TRBJ2-7	TRBD2	-	TRBV7-2	TGTGCCAGCAGCCTCCGGACAGGGCGTACACTAGCGGGAGTCTACGAGCAGTACTTC	CASSLRTGRTLAGVYEQYF
TRBJ2-1	TRBD2	-	TRBV7-9	TGTGCCAGCAACAAAGGGACTAGCGGATACAATGAGCAGTTCTTC	CASNKGTSGYNEQFF
TRBJ1-5	-	few	TRBV4-3	TGCGCCAGCAGCCAAGATTTCGGTAGCGGCAATCAGCCCCAGCATTTT	CASSQDFGSGNQPQHF
TRBJ2-1	-	-	TRBV7-9	TGTGCCAGCAGCTTGAGCGCTGAGCAGTTCTTC	CASSLSAEQFF
TRBJ2-7	-	-	TRBV4-1	TGCGCCAGCAGCCTCAGCCAGGGGGGTTACGAGCAGTACTTC	CASSLSQGGYEQYF
TRBJ1-6	TRBD1	-	TRBV5-1	TGCGCCAGCAGCCTGGGGGACAGGGGAAATTCACCCCTCCACTTT	CASSLGDRGNSPLHF
TRBJ1-4	TRBD1	-	TRBV9	TGTGCCAGCAGCGTAGCAATCCAGGGGAGACAGGGGCCCGGTCGGGCCTTTGAAAAACTGTTTTTT	CASSVAIQGRQGPGRAFEKLFF
TRBJ2-7	TRBD2	-	TRBV6-6	TGTGCCAGCAGTTACGAAGGGACTAGCTGGAACGAGCAGTACTTC	CASSYEGTSWNEQYF
TRBJ1-3	-	once	TRBV10-2	TGCGCCAGCAGTGAGTCAATATACTCTGGAAACACCATATATTTT	CASSESIYSGNTIYF
TRBJ2-7	TRBD1	medium-sized	TRBV4-1	TGCGCCAGCAGCCTAACAACCCCGGGACAGGCGCCGTGGGAGCAGTACTTC	CASSLTTPGQAPWEQYF
TRBJ2-2	-	-	TRBV11-2	TGTGCCAGCAGCTTAGTCGGGGGAGGAACCGGGGAGCTGTTTTTT	CASSLVGGGTGELFF
TRBJ1-2	TRBD1	once	TRBV5-1	TGCGCCAGCAGCCCCGGGACAGGGAAGGATGGCTACACCTTC	CASSPGTGKDGYTF
TRBJ2-1	-	-	TRBV5-1	TGCGCCAGCAGCTTGAGGCAGGGGCTTCTCAATGAGCAGTTCTTC	CASSLRQGLLNEQFF
TRBJ2-7	-	-	TRBV27	TGTGCCAGCAGTCCCGAAGGGGGTGGGTACGAGCAGTACTTC	CASSPEGGGYEQYF
TRBJ2-7	-	once	TRBV21-1	TGTGCCAGCAGCAAAAAAAATTTACGACAGGAAAGCTCCTACGAGCAGTACTTC	CASSKKNLRQESSYEQYF
TRBJ1-4	TRBD1	-	TRBV7-9	TGCGCCAGCAGCCTGCGGACAGGGGCTAATGAAAAACTGTTCTTT	CASSLRTGANEKLFF
TRBJ1-1	TRBD1	-	TRBV9	TGTGCCAGCAGCGTCGGGACAGACCCCCGGCGGGTCGGCACTGAAGCTTTCTTT	CASSVGTDPRRVGTEAFF
TRBJ2-7	TRBD1	-	TRBV28	TGTGCCAGCAGTTTATTAGGGGGCACGCAGTACTTC	CASSLLGGTQYF
TRBJ2-3	-	-	TRBV10-3	TGTGCCATCAGTGAGCGAGGCGCAGATACGCAGTATTTT	CAISERGADTQYF
TRBJ1-5	TRBD1	-	TRBV2	TGTGCCAGCACAGGGGGCGGAGGTCAGCCCCAGCATTTT	CASTGGGGQPQHF
TRBJ1-6	-	-	TRBV6-5	TGTGCCAGTTGGGGGCTAGGGGATTCACCCCTCCACTTT	CASWGLGDSPLHF
TRBJ2-7	-	-	TRBV27	TGTGCCAGCAGTCGTGGCGGAACCTACGAGCAGTACTTC	CASSRGGTYEQYF
TRBJ2-7	TRBD1	-	TRBV7-9	TGTGCCAGCAGCTTGGGGACAGGGACATACGAGCAGTACTTC	CASSLGTGTYEQYF
TRBJ2-7	-	-	TRBV5-4	TGTGCCAGCAGCTTGACAGGGCAATACGAGCAGTACTTC	CASSLTGQYEQYF
TRBJ2-7	-	-	TRBV9	TGTGCCAGCAGCGTAGCGGAGGGGGCGGACTACGAGCAGTACTTC	CASSVAEGADYEQYF
TRBJ2-7	TRBD2	-	TRBV11-3	TGTGCCAGCAGCTTAGAAGGGACTAGCGGGAGTTCCGAGCAGTACTTC	CASSLEGTSGSSEQYF
TRBJ2-7	-	-	TRBV5-1	TGCGCCAGCAGCTTGATCCCGGGTAATACCTACGAGCAGTACTTC	CASSLIPGNTYEQYF
TRBJ1-5	-	-	TRBV19	TGTGCCAGTAGTGACGTCGCGGGGGGTCAGCCCCAGCATTTT	CASSDVAGGQPQHF
TRBJ2-4	-	-	TRBV30	TGTGCCTGGAGTATGAGGACCAAAAACATTCAGTACTTC	CAWSMRTKNIQYF
TRBJ2-1	-	-	TRBV9	TGTGCCAGCAGCGTATGGGACTCCCCTCGAAATGAGCAGTTCTTC	CASSVWDSPRNEQFF
TRBJ2-5	TRBD2	-	TRBV7-8	TGTGCCAGCAGCTTAGAGCCTAGCGGAACGTACCAAGAGACCCAGTACTTC	CASSLEPSGTYQETQYF
TRBJ1-2	-	-	TRBV19	TGTGCCAGTACCCGGGGGGGGCCCTATGGCTACACCTTC	CASTRGGPYGYTF
TRBJ1-5	-	-	TRBV12-5	TGTGCTAGTGGTTTGGAACTCAATCAGCCCCAGCATTTT	CASGLELNQPQHF
TRBJ1-1	-	-	TRBV6-1	TGTGCCAGCGGAAAAGACAGGAGCACTGAAGCTTTCTTT	CASGKDRSTEAFF
TRBJ1-1	TRBD1	-	TRBV30	TGTGCCTGGGGTCTGATGGACAGGTTGAACACTGAAGCTTTCTTT	CAWGLMDRLNTEAFF
TRBJ1-1	-	few	TRBV28	TGTGCCAGCAGTTTCTGGCAGGGGTTTGAAGCTTTCTTT	CASSFWQGFEAFF
TRBJ2-2	-	-	TRBV18	TGTGCCAGCTCACCAAGACTCCCAGCGAGGGGGGGGAACACCGGGGAGCTGTTTTTT	CASSPRLPARGGNTGELFF
TRBJ2-7	TRBD1	-	TRBV2	TGTGCCAGCAGAATGACAGGGGGCTCCTACGAGCAGTACTTC	CASRMTGGSYEQYF
TRBJ2-1	TRBD2	-	TRBV11-3	TGTGCCAGCAGCCCGGGACTAGCGGACTACAATGAGCAGTTCTTC	CASSPGLADYNEQFF
TRBJ2-7	-	-	TRBV7-9	TGTGCCAGCAGCTTAGAGAGGGGAGGCAACGAGCAGTACTTC	CASSLERGGNEQYF
TRBJ1-2	-	-	TRBV5-1	TGCGCCAGCAGCGGGACTGTCTATGGCTACACCTTC	CASSGTVYGYTF
TRBJ1-5	-	-	TRBV7-2	TGTGCCAGCAGCCGCGGAGGGAGAGGCAATCAGCCCCAGCATTTT	CASSRGGRGNQPQHF
TRBJ2-5	-	-	TRBV5-4	TGTGCCAGCAGTCAGGGGTTGTACCAAGAGACCCAGTACTTC	CASSQGLYQETQYF
TRBJ2-7	-	once	TRBV15	TGTGCCACCAGCAGAGTAGGGGGACACCCCTACGAGCAGTACTTC	CATSRVGGHPYEQYF
TRBJ2-3	TRBD1	-	TRBV11-2	TGTGCCAGCAGCTTAGGGAAAGAGGGGGCCCACACAGATACGCAGTATTTT	CASSLGKEGAHTDTQYF
TRBJ2-7	-	-	TRBV14	TGTGCCAGCAGCCCACAGGGCGCCCTCTCCTACGAGCAGTACTTC	CASSPQGALSYEQYF
TRBJ2-2	TRBD2	-	TRBV28	TGTGCCAGCAGGTCACCGGGACTAGCGGGAACTGGGGAGCTGTTTTTT	CASRSPGLAGTGELFF
TRBJ2-7	-	few	TRBV2	TGTGCCAGCACCATCATAGAGGGGCAGTACTTC	CASTIIEGQYF
TRBJ2-1	TRBD2	once	TRBV5-1	TGCGCCAGCAGCTCAGGCGGGAGCAGGGATGAGCAGTTCTTC	CASSSGGSRDEQFF
TRBJ1-5	TRBD1	-	TRBV6-1	TGTGCCAGCAGGGCAGGACAGGGAAAACATTTT	CASRAGQGKHF
TRBJ1-6	-	-	TRBV5-4	TGTGCCAGCAGCCGAGGGGGCTATAATTCACCCCTCCACTTT	CASSRGGYNSPLHF
TRBJ2-1	-	-	TRBV6-1	TGTGCCAGCAGTGCTTCCCGGAGTCCCAATGAGCAGTTCTTC	CASSASRSPNEQFF
TRBJ2-5	-	once	TRBV10-2	TGCGCCAGCAGAATGGGCAAAGAGACCCAGTACTTC	CASRMGKETQYF
TRBJ1-4	-	few	TRBV28	TGTGCCAGCAGTTTGCCGGGGACAACTAATGAAAAACTGTTTTTT	CASSLPGTTNEKLFF
TRBJ2-1	-	-	TRBV28	TGTGCCAGCACCCCCTTGGGCCTGAGCTCCTACAATGAGCAGTTCTTC	CASTPLGLSSYNEQFF
TRBJ1-4	TRBD1	-	TRBV5-6	TGTGCCAGCAGCTTTCTACAGGGGGGTGAAAAACTGTTTTTT	CASSFLQGGEKLFF
TRBJ2-2	TRBD2	-	TRBV9	TGTGCCAGCAGCGTAGCTCAGCGGGAAACCGGGGAGCTGTTTTTT	CASSVAQRETGELFF
TRBJ1-3	TRBD1	once	TRBV30	TGTGCCTGGAGTGAACCGGGACAGCGGATCTCTGGAAACACCATATATTTT	CAWSEPGQRISGNTIYF